These 25 T cell receptor beta chains came from one sample sequenced in a study of OX40 agonist ivuxolimab in advanced cancers. The receptor library was made with the immunoSEQ multiplex PCR assay. TCRdb carries this immuneACCESS record with in-frame sequences only. Its versions omit some clonotypes, under half of them owing to an unresolved V gene in the studies checked, with the rest unexplained. The sample table shows 77,000 or so clones, and 94% are seen once. Roughly 20% of the sample belongs to the ten largest clones. Sequenced material: CD4+ or CD8+ T cells sorted from blood, taken in a trial of the OX40 agonist ivuxolimab. All receptors come from an adult with an advanced solid tumor such as melanoma, head and neck, liver or kidney cancer.

The chain has TRBV4-1 and TRBJ1-5; 8 positions agree with TRBD1. This CDR3 is built from 16 residues. Per the germline V gene, CDR1 is MGHRA and CDR2 is YSYEKL. V lost 5 bases and J lost 5; bases outside the gene matches: 11. The CDR3 loop reads CASSSTDRVGDQPQHF. The CDR3 bases are TGCGCCAGCAGCTCCACGGACAGGGTGGGCGATCAGCCCCAGCATTTT.

The J gene is TRBJ2-1, the V gene TRBV10-2, with 9 bases matching TRBD1. The trim removed 0 bases at V and 8 bases at J, leaving 5 bases unmatched. There are 15 residues in the CDR3. Germline V CDR1 and CDR2: WSHSY, SAAADI. The CDR3 sequence is CASSESGTGIDEQFF. The CDR3 DNA is TGCGCCAGCAGTGAGTCAGGGACAGGGATCGATGAGCAGTTCTTC.

This chain uses TRBV6-6 with TRBJ2-7, with TRBD1 as a possible D gene (6 bases). From germline, CDR1 is MNHNY and CDR2 SVGAGI (reference sequence). V lost 2 bases and J 5 bases, leaving 13 bases between the germline ends. This CDR3 contains 14 residues. The CDR3 DNA sequence: TGTGCCAGCAGTTACCCCGGGACACGGCACGAGCAGTACTTC. Its protein product is CASSYPGTRHEQYF.

The chain recombines TRBV4-3 with TRBJ1-2; tentative D call: TRBD1 (5 bases). The CDR3 has 15 residues. Trimming left V 5 bases short and J 2 bases short, with 15 bases between. Germline CDR1 and CDR2: LGHNA and YSLEER. The CDR3 DNA reads as TGCGCCAGCAGCGAAAATCTCGGGGGGAACTATGGCTACACCTTC. It yields the protein CASSENLGGNYGYTF.

The CDR3 DNA reads as TGTGCCAGCAGCTCGCTCGCCATGAACACTGAAGCTTTCTTT. This translates into CASSSLAMNTEAFF. This sequence joins TRBV7-9 and TRBJ1-1; D is ambiguous. V was shortened by 4 bases and J by 0 bases, with 9 bases between the two germline ends. The CDR3 has 14 amino acids. Germline loops: CDR1 SEHNR, CDR2 FQNEAQ (reference sequence).

The V and J genes are TRBV27 and TRBJ2-5, with TRBD2 matching over 9 bases. Germline trimming cut 5 bases from V and 6 bases from J; bases unmatched to any gene: 4. The CDR3 runs 13 residues. Germline CDR1 is MNHEY and CDR2 is SMNVEV (reference sequence). CDR3 sequence (DNA): TGTGCCAGCAGTATCGGACTAGCGAAGACCCAGTACTTC. It encodes CASSIGLAKTQYF.

The chain employs TRBV19 and TRBJ2-1; 8 bases fit TRBD2. The CDR3 length is 16 residues. The V gene's germline CDR1 is LNHDA and CDR2 SQIVND (reference sequence). Trimming at V came to 3 bases and at J to 1 base, leaving 5 bases not matched to a gene. The CDR3 here is CASSILAGRSYNEQFF. DNA of the CDR3: TGTGCCAGTAGTATTTTAGCGGGGAGATCCTACAATGAGCAGTTCTTC.

This chain uses TRBV7-9 with TRBJ2-7; the match to TRBD2 covers 9 bases. Per the germline V gene, CDR1 is SEHNR and CDR2 is FQNEAQ (reference sequence). The CDR3 is 14 residues long. Trimming removed 1 base from V and 6 bases from J; junction bases left unmatched: 4. The CDR3 is CASSLGGRASEQYF. The CDR3 DNA sequence: TGTGCCAGCAGCTTAGGCGGGAGGGCCTCCGAGCAGTACTTC.

The chain combines TRBV5-8 with TRBJ1-2, with unresolved D. Between the trimmed V and J ends, which lost 2 bases and 1 base, there was a span of 15 bases. Germline values: CDR1 SGHTS, CDR2 YDEGEE. The CDR3 is 16 amino acids. The CDR3 nucleotides read TGTGCCAGCAGCTTCTACCGGGCCACTATTAACTATGGCTACACCTTC. Protein: CASSFYRATINYGYTF.

J is TRBJ1-1 and V is TRBV6-5; D is undetermined. Trimming shortened V by 0 bases and J by 3 bases, and 5 bases separated the two germline ends. CDR3 length: 13 amino acids. Germline CDR1 MNHEY, CDR2 SVGAGI. DNA for the CDR3: TGTGCCAGCAGTTACTCGGGTTACACTGAAGCTTTCTTT. This gives the protein CASSYSGYTEAFF.

The chain uses TRBV27 and TRBJ2-3; weak D call: TRBD2 (7 bases). Germline V gene sequence: CDR1 MNHEY, CDR2 SMNVEV (reference sequence). The CDR3 length is 16 residues. Trimming stripped 6 bases from V and 4 bases from J, with 20 bases between. The CDR3 spells CASSPLGGGVSDTQYF. CDR3 DNA: TGTGCCAGCAGCCCTCTAGGGGGGGGAGTTTCAGATACGCAGTATTTT.

The rearrangement links TRBV9 to TRBJ2-1, with D tentatively TRBD1 or TRBD2 (5 bases each). The germline V gene has CDR1 SGDLS and CDR2 YYNGEE. This CDR3 contains 13 residues. Trimming took off 6 bases at V and 7 bases at J, with 14 bases between the two ends. CDR3 residues: CASTSHWGNEQFF. CDR3 DNA: TGTGCCAGCACCTCTCACTGGGGGAATGAGCAGTTCTTC.

The V call is TRBV7-3, the J call TRBJ2-5, with 14 bases matching TRBD2. Germline CDR1 is SGHTA and CDR2 is FQGTGA. The V and J ends lost 5 bases and 7 bases, in that order; junction bases with no gene match: 6. The CDR3 loop spans 15 amino acids. The CDR3 coding sequence is TGTGCCAGCAGCCCCGGACTAGCGGGAGGAGGGACCCAGTACTTC. This gives the protein CASSPGLAGGGTQYF.

CDR3 amino acids: CASSLGGNGYTF. For the CDR3, the DNA is TGTGCCAGCAGTTTAGGGGGGAATGGCTACACCTTC. The chain combines TRBV27 with TRBJ1-2; weak D call: TRBD1 (5 bases). The CDR3 contains 12 residues. Trimming took off 2 bases at V and 6 bases at J, with 7 bases between the two ends. Germline V lookup: CDR1 MNHEY, CDR2 SMNVEV (reference sequence).

This clone was observed once. The chain couples TRBV6-5 to TRBJ2-7; 10 bases fit TRBD1. The CDR3 consists of 16 residues. Germline assignment: CDR1 MNHEY and CDR2 SVGAGI. Trimming removed 2 bases from V and 4 bases from J; junction bases left unmatched: 8. CDR3 DNA: TGTGCCAGCAGTTACAATGACAGGGGGCTATGGTACGAGCAGTACTTC. Protein: CASSYNDRGLWYEQYF.

V and J are TRBV4-3 and TRBJ1-1; D remains unclear. Germline loops: CDR1 LGHNA, CDR2 YSLEER. The CDR3 contains 13 residues. Trimming removed 1 base at V and 7 bases at J, with 10 bases between. Here the CDR3 DNA reads TGCGCCAGCAGCCAAGCCCGAGGCGTTGAAGCTTTCTTT. Its translation is CASSQARGVEAFF.

V is TRBV19 and J is TRBJ2-3, with 9 bases aligning to TRBD2. Germline V lookup: CDR1 LNHDA, CDR2 SQIVND (reference sequence). CDR3 length equals 17 residues. V lost 6 bases and J lost 0; bases outside the gene matches: 10. The chain's CDR3 is CASRPSGVWGSTDTQYF. The DNA of the CDR3 is TGTGCCAGTAGACCTAGCGGGGTTTGGGGTAGCACAGATACGCAGTATTTT. Full variable domain (missing parts from reference TRBV19 and TRBJ2-3): DGGITQSPKYLFRKEGQNVTLSCEQNLNHDAMYWYRQDPGQGLRLIYYSQIVNDFQKGDIAEGYSVSREKKESFPLTVTSAQKNPTAFYLCASRPSGVWGSTDTQYFGPGTRLTVL.

This sequence joins TRBV7-2 and TRBJ2-1; TRBD2 matches 9 bases. CDR3 length: 17 amino acids. The V and J ends lost 5 bases and 2 bases, in that order; junction bases with no gene match: 10. Germline CDR1 reads SGHTA; CDR2 reads FQGNSA. The DNA for the CDR3 is TGTGCCAGCAGCCGGGGGACTAGCCGAACCCCCTACAATGAGCAGTTCTTC. Translated, it gives CASSRGTSRTPYNEQFF.

The rearrangement links TRBV13 to TRBJ2-1; 8 bases are a match to TRBD2. The V gene's germline CDR1 is PRHDT and CDR2 FYEKMQ (reference sequence). This CDR3 spans 17 amino acids. J gave up 2 bases and V 5 bases, and 11 bases lay outside the gene matches. CDR3 DNA sequence: TGTGCCAGCAGCCCCGGCGGGCGGGGGGCCCCCTACAATGAGCAGTTCTTC. Encoded protein: CASSPGGRGAPYNEQFF.

The genes are TRBV14 and TRBJ2-7; D unclear. Per the germline V gene, CDR1 is SGHDN and CDR2 is FVKESK. V lost 0 bases, J lost 3 bases, and 9 bases lay in between. The CDR3 consists of 14 residues. The DNA of the CDR3 is TGTGCCAGCAGCCAAGATTTGACGATCTACGAGCAGTACTTC. Residues: CASSQDLTIYEQYF.

V gene TRBV4-3 combines with J gene TRBJ2-2; possibly TRBD1 for D (5 bases). This CDR3 is built from 19 residues. The V gene lost 4 bases and the J gene lost 2 bases, with 23 bases spanning the gap. CDR1 is LGHNA and CDR2 is YSLEER in the germline V gene. The CDR3 bases are TGCGCCAGCAGCCCTCGCGACCCACAGGAACTGAGTAACACCGGGGAGCTGTTTTTT. It encodes CASSPRDPQELSNTGELFF.

The chain recombines TRBV6-5 with TRBJ2-1, with D possibly called TRBD1 or TRBD2 (6 bases each). Germline assignment: CDR1 MNHEY and CDR2 SVGAGI. This CDR3 has 16 amino acids. V was clipped by 0 bases and J by 5 bases, with 14 bases between them. CDR3 in DNA: TGTGCCAGCAGTTACTCAGGGGGGCAACCCAACAATGAGCAGTTCTTC. Its translation is CASSYSGGQPNNEQFF.

The chain is built from TRBV2 and TRBJ2-1, with TRBD2 matching over 11 bases. The CDR3 loop spans 16 amino acids. V shed 4 bases and J 7 bases; nucleotides not matched to a gene: 9. Germline lookup yields CDR1 SNHLY and CDR2 FYNNEI. The CDR3 DNA is TGTGCCAGCAGTGGAGTAGCGGGGGGGCCCGGTAATGAGCAGTTCTTC. Protein: CASSGVAGGPGNEQFF. The full variable domain, completed using reference TRBV2 and TRBJ2-1, is EPEVTQTPSHQVTQMGQEVILRCVPISNHLYFYWYRQILGQKVEFLVSFYNNEISEKSEIFDDQFSVERPDGSNFTLKIRSTKLEDSAMYFCASSGVAGGPGNEQFFGPGTRLTVL.

The V and J genes are TRBV9 and TRBJ1-1, with 9 bases fitting TRBD1. The CDR3 has 15 amino acids. Germline V CDR1 and CDR2: SGDLS, YYNGEE. The junction had 7 bases not matched to a gene; V was cut back by 3 bases and J by 4 bases. CDR3 region: CASSEGQGRGTEAFF. The CDR3 DNA follows: TGTGCCAGCAGCGAGGGACAGGGCCGAGGCACTGAAGCTTTCTTT.

This chain connects TRBV27 to TRBJ2-1; 7 bases map to TRBD1. CDR1 MNHEY and CDR2 SMNVEV come from the germline V gene (reference sequence). Germline trimming cut 5 bases from V and 2 bases from J; bases unmatched to any gene: 3. The CDR3 spans 14 residues. The CDR3, as DNA: TGTGCCAGCAGTCGGACAGGAACCTACAATGAGCAGTTCTTC. It codes for CASSRTGTYNEQFF.